Listed here is a single T cell receptor beta chain. Its target is unknown. Within the sample, other DNA sequences also encode this same CDR3. The sample belongs to a study of cytomegalovirus exposure and HLA in healthy donors. Germline V gene lookup returns CDR1 SNHLY and CDR2 FYNNEI. The CDR3 runs 15 residues. The V end lost 5 bases, the J end lost 6 bases, and 19 bases lay between the germline ends. Study outcomes and limitations: An analysis done earlier found most TCR beta V segments productive about 87% or about 30% of the time.

PCR amplification relied on 60 Vbeta primers (plus 13 Jbeta primers). Sequencing was performed with immunoSEQ multiplex PCR; in TCRdb, only in-frame clones are kept and a portion is missing. The sample has 180,000 or so clones; about 79% are singletons. The sample comprised PBMCs. The rearrangement links TRBV2 to TRBJ1-2; tentative D call: TRBD1 (5 bases). The TCR comes from a man aged 18-30 years in good health and CMV-seronegative. Here the CDR3 reads CASSQRQFLANGYTF. Written as DNA, the CDR3 is TGTGCCAGCAGTCAACGACAGTTCCTTGCGAATGGCTACACCTTC.